The clone carrying this TCR beta chain was counted a single time. No antigen is known for it. The data are from a study of CD8+CD57+ T cells in acquired aplastic anemia. Background on the study: Sorted cells (CD4+ and CD8+) yielded DNA amounts that averaged about 3.4 ug. Study-level findings and limits: Shared by patients and controls, just under 30 CD8+ CDR3s were abundant in patients.

Sequenced patients had shown CD8+CD57+ cell expansion by flow cytometry. Acquired aplastic anemia of severe grade affected all patients. Patients were therapy-naive when their blood was sampled. Germline V lookup: CDR1 LNHDA, CDR2 SQIVND (reference sequence). This CDR3 has 14 amino acids. Trimming took off 1 base at V and 3 bases at J, with 10 bases between the two ends. For CDR3 and TCR beta VDJ profiling, genomic DNA was the template used. TCRdb re-derived calls from the reads in MiXCR, one entry per CDR3 protein. The sample has a few hundred thousand distinct CDR3 sequences, 45% to 65% seen once. The sequenced material came from sorted CD4+, CD8+, or CD8+CD57+ T cells (not recorded which) from PBMCs. This chain joins TRBV19 and TRBJ2-7, with D possibly matching TRBD2 (5 bases). This TCR was sampled from a human donor with aplastic anemia. The CDR3 DNA sequence: TGTGCCAGTAGTATAGCTGCGGGCGGCTACGAGCAGTACTTC. Protein: CASSIAAGGYEQYF.